The rows below give T cell receptor beta chains drawn from one sample of a study of Graves' ophthalmopathy and Graves' hyperthyroidism. MiXCR, run by TCRdb on the multiplex PCR reads, gives a single entry per CDR3 protein. The data show about 13,000 distinct CDR3 sequences, roughly 45% seen once. The sample comprised peripheral blood. These receptor sequences come from a woman aged 25 to 39 with Graves' ophthalmopathy. The CDR3 runs from the conserved cysteine through the conserved F or W. The D gene is left open where the match is weak. Clone size is not always given. Where it is, it says once, few, many or a class for expanded clones.

D gene: TRBD1
J gene: TRBJ2-1
clone size: NA
V gene: TRBV10-3
CDR3 protein: CASGTGGYNEQFF
CDR3 DNA: TGTGCCTCTGGGACAGGAGGGTACAATGAGCAGTTCTTC

D gene: NA
J gene: TRBJ1-1
clone size: NA
V gene: TRBV9
CDR3 protein: CASSVGGFTEAFF
CDR3 DNA: TGTGCCAGCAGCGTAGGGGGGTTCACTGAAGCTTTCTTT

D gene: TRBD1
J gene: TRBJ2-7
clone size: many
V gene: TRBV20-1
CDR3 protein: CSAHTGTGSYEQYF
CDR3 DNA: TGCAGTGCCCACACCGGGACAGGCTCCTACGAGCAGTACTTC

D gene: NA
J gene: TRBJ1-2
clone size: once
V gene: TRBV10-3
CDR3 protein: CAISEGGGYTF
CDR3 DNA: TGTGCCATCAGTGAGGGAGGGGGCTACACCTTC

D gene: TRBD2
J gene: TRBJ2-1
clone size: NA
V gene: TRBV4-2
CDR3 protein: CASSHRTSGSSYNEQFF
CDR3 DNA: TGTGCCAGCAGCCATCGGACTAGCGGGAGCTCCTACAATGAGCAGTTCTTC

D gene: NA
J gene: TRBJ1-1
clone size: NA
V gene: TRBV24-1
CDR3 protein: CATSEGKFTEAFF
CDR3 DNA: TGTGCCACCAGTGAAGGCAAGTTCACTGAAGCTTTCTTT

D gene: TRBD1
J gene: TRBJ1-6
clone size: NA
V gene: TRBV10-3
CDR3 protein: CAISPRQGSNSPLHF
CDR3 DNA: TGTGCCATCAGTCCACGACAGGGGAGCAATTCACCCCTCCACTTT

D gene: NA
J gene: TRBJ2-7
clone size: NA
V gene: TRBV2
CDR3 protein: CASSERGGVLSYEQHF
CDR3 DNA: TGTGCCAGCAGTGAAAGAGGGGGGGTCCTCTCCTACGAGCAGCACTTC

D gene: NA
J gene: TRBJ1-2
clone size: NA
V gene: TRBV19
CDR3 protein: CASSSPGQPEYGYTF
CDR3 DNA: TGTGCCAGTAGTAGCCCAGGACAGCCCGAATATGGCTACACCTTC

D gene: NA
J gene: TRBJ1-5
clone size: medium-sized
V gene: TRBV2
CDR3 protein: CASRPGQPSNQPQHF
CDR3 DNA: TGTGCCAGCAGGCCGGGACAACCTAGCAATCAGCCCCAGCATTTT

D gene: NA
J gene: TRBJ1-2
clone size: many
V gene: TRBV5-1
CDR3 protein: CASSLEGGNHGYGYTF
CDR3 DNA: TGCGCCAGCAGCTTGGAAGGAGGAAATCATGGCTATGGCTACACCTTC

D gene: TRBD1
J gene: TRBJ2-7
clone size: NA
V gene: TRBV9
CDR3 protein: CASGAGGHEQYF
CDR3 DNA: TGTGCCAGCGGGGCAGGGGGCCACGAGCAGTACTTC

D gene: NA
J gene: TRBJ2-7
clone size: NA
V gene: TRBV20-1
CDR3 protein: CSAGSSGGTYERYF
CDR3 DNA: TGCAGTGCCGGATCATCTGGCGGTACCTACGAGCGGTACTTC

D gene: NA
J gene: TRBJ2-2
clone size: NA
V gene: TRBV24-1
CDR3 protein: CATSVGRTTGELFF
CDR3 DNA: TGTGCCACCAGTGTGGGACGGACGACCGGGGAGCTGTTTTTT

D gene: TRBD2
J gene: TRBJ2-7
clone size: once
V gene: TRBV7-9
CDR3 protein: CASSLQSTSGYEQYF
CDR3 DNA: TGTGCCAGCAGCCTTCAATCGACTAGCGGGTACGAGCAGTACTTC

D gene: NA
J gene: TRBJ2-5
clone size: NA
V gene: TRBV10-3
CDR3 protein: CAISGVDQETQYF
CDR3 DNA: TGTGCCATCAGTGGGGTCGACCAAGAGACCCAGTACTTC

D gene: TRBD1
J gene: TRBJ2-3
clone size: NA
V gene: TRBV20-1
CDR3 protein: CSAGTGGARTDTQYF
CDR3 DNA: TGCAGTGCTGGGACAGGGGGCGCGCGCACAGATACGCAGTATTTT

D gene: TRBD2
J gene: TRBJ2-1
clone size: NA
V gene: TRBV7-2
CDR3 protein: CASSLATSGRARDEQFF
CDR3 DNA: TGTGCCAGCAGCTTAGCCACTAGCGGGAGGGCTCGGGATGAGCAGTTCTTC

D gene: TRBD2
J gene: TRBJ2-7
clone size: many
V gene: TRBV4-1
CDR3 protein: CASSQAPGGFSYEQYF
CDR3 DNA: TGCGCCAGCAGCCAAGCACCGGGAGGGTTTTCCTACGAGCAGTACTTC

D gene: NA
J gene: TRBJ2-7
clone size: few
V gene: TRBV19
CDR3 protein: CASSPPAGATKQYF
CDR3 DNA: TGTGCCAGTAGTCCCCCCGCCGGCGCTACGAAGCAGTACTTC

D gene: TRBD2
J gene: TRBJ2-3
clone size: NA
V gene: TRBV2
CDR3 protein: CASSGLGTSSTDTQYF
CDR3 DNA: TGTGCCAGCAGTGGTCTAGGGACTAGTAGCACAGATACGCAGTATTTT

D gene: NA
J gene: TRBJ1-6
clone size: NA
V gene: TRBV2
CDR3 protein: CASSRDTQYNSPLHF
CDR3 DNA: TGTGCCAGCAGCCGGGACACTCAATATAATTCACCCCTCCACTTT

D gene: TRBD1
J gene: TRBJ1-1
clone size: many
V gene: TRBV24-1
CDR3 protein: CATSENDRDTEAFF
CDR3 DNA: TGTGCCACCAGTGAGAATGACAGGGACACTGAAGCTTTCTTT

D gene: TRBD1
J gene: TRBJ1-2
clone size: many
V gene: TRBV9
CDR3 protein: CASSVGAGTGVNYGYTF
CDR3 DNA: TGTGCCAGCAGCGTAGGGGCGGGGACAGGTGTTAACTATGGCTACACCTTC

D gene: NA
J gene: TRBJ1-1
clone size: few
V gene: TRBV6-5
CDR3 protein: CASSYGGQYTEAFF
CDR3 DNA: TGTGCCAGCAGTTATGGGGGGCAATACACTGAAGCTTTCTTT